Below are 13 T cell receptor beta chains sequenced from a single sample in a study of response to subunit inactivated influenza vaccine. A single record per CDR3 protein comes from TCRdb applying MiXCR to the RT-PCR reads. The repertoire consists of 530,000 or so distinct CDR3 sequences, with 25% occurring once and the leading ten covering approximately 1.9%. This sample comprised CD4+ T cells sorted from PBMCs, obtained 5 days after vaccination. The receptors come from a man aged 45-60 years who received an inactivated influenza vaccine.

In its sample, this clonotype was seen once. The chain joins TRBV29-1 to TRBJ2-5, with 7 bases matching TRBD2. This CDR3 spans 15 amino acids. Germline assignment: CDR1 SQVTM and CDR2 ANQGSEA. The V and J ends lost 8 bases and 1 base, in that order; junction bases with no gene match: 13. The CDR3 bases are TGCAGCCTGGTTTCGACGGGGGGACGCCAAGAGACCCAGTACTTC. Residues: CSLVSTGGRQETQYF.

This clonotype showed up many times. The genes are TRBV5-1 and TRBJ1-5; no firm D call. The CDR3 loop spans 14 amino acids. V lost 0 bases, J lost 3 bases, and 7 bases lay in between. The germline CDR1 and CDR2 sequences are SGHRS and YFSETQ. The CDR3 region is CASSLGGINQPQHF. The CDR3, as DNA: TGCGCCAGCAGCTTGGGGGGTATCAATCAGCCCCAGCATTTT.

The table lists this clonotype with a few counts. This chain uses TRBV9 with TRBJ2-1; possibly TRBD1 or TRBD2 for D (6 bases each). Deletions cut 2 bases from V and 9 bases from J, with 18 bases between. The germline V gene has CDR1 SGDLS and CDR2 YYNGEE. This CDR3 is built from 15 residues. CDR3 in DNA: TGTGCCAGCAGCGTTGGGGGGCAGGGATGGGGTGAGCAGTTCTTC. This gives the protein CASSVGGQGWGEQFF. Using reference TRBV9 and TRBJ2-1 for the parts outside the CDR3, the full variable domain is DSGVTQTPKHLITATGQRVTLRCSPRSGDLSVYWYQQSLDQGLQFLIQYYNGEERAKGNILERFSAQQFPDLHSELNLSSLELGDSALYFCASSVGGQGWGEQFFGPGTRLTVL.

This clonotype was observed a handful of times. The chain joins TRBV20-1 to TRBJ2-1, with 10 positions matching TRBD2. The V and J ends lost 6 bases and 3 bases, in that order; junction bases with no gene match: 8. Germline CDR1 reads DFQATT; CDR2 reads SNEGSKA (reference sequence). CDR3 size: 15 residues. CDR3 DNA: TGCAGTGCCACAGGACTAGCGGTCAACTACAATGAGCAGTTCTTC. Its translation: CSATGLAVNYNEQFF.

The V and J genes are TRBV15 and TRBJ1-4; 8 bases align to TRBD1. The CDR3 has 13 amino acids. The J segment lost 7 bases and the V segment lost 8 bases, leaving 6 bases of the junction unmatched. The germline V gene has CDR1 LNHNV and CDR2 YYDKDF (reference sequence). This CDR3 is CATATGGSEKLFF. For the CDR3, the DNA is TGTGCCACCGCTACAGGGGGTAGTGAAAAACTGTTTTTT.

This clonotype occurred a few times. This chain joins TRBV5-1 and TRBJ2-2; 7 bases match TRBD2. Germline V gene data show CDR1 as SGHRS and CDR2 as YFSETQ. With 7 bases clipped from V and 7 bases from J, the junction kept 10 bases outside the gene matches. The CDR3 loop spans 14 amino acids. The CDR3 bases are TGCGCCAGCGTCGAAAAGCGGGGTGTCGGGGAGCTGTTTTTT. It codes for CASVEKRGVGELFF.

The rearrangement links TRBV6-2 or TRBV6-3 to TRBJ2-4; D could derive from TRBD1 or TRBD2 (5 bases each). The CDR3 consists of 15 residues. V was trimmed by 6 bases and J by 15 bases, leaving 27 bases between them. Germline V CDR1 and CDR2: MNHEY, SVGEGT. The CDR3 loop is CASSPQVTEGTRVYF. The CDR3 nucleotides read TGTGCCAGCAGCCCCCAAGTGACAGAGGGAACAAGAGTGTACTTC.

This clonotype has more than one count but fewer than ten. This chain uses TRBV10-2 with TRBJ1-4, with D maybe TRBD1 (5 bases). This CDR3 comprises 13 residues. V lost 4 bases, J lost 7 bases, and 10 bases lay in between. CDR1 is WSHSY and CDR2 is SAAADI in the germline V gene. This chain's CDR3 is CASSVGGGEKLFF. CDR3 coding DNA: TGCGCCAGCAGTGTCGGGGGTGGTGAAAAACTGTTTTTT.

The CDR3 DNA follows: TGCGCCAGCAGCCAAGGCGGGAGGGACACCGAGCAGTACTTC. Translated, it gives CASSQGGRDTEQYF. The chain couples TRBV4-3 to TRBJ2-7; 9 positions match TRBD2. Germline CDR1 reads LGHNA; CDR2 reads YSLEER. The CDR3 length is 14 residues. J gave up 6 bases and V 1 base, and 4 bases lay outside the gene matches.

V is TRBV29-1 and J is TRBJ2-1; D uncertain. V lost 1 base and J 6 bases, leaving 4 bases between the germline ends. Looked up from germline, CDR1 is SQVTM and CDR2 is ANQGSEA. This CDR3 has 11 amino acids. The CDR3: CSVEVFNEQFF. The CDR3, as DNA: TGCAGCGTTGAAGTGTTCAATGAGCAGTTCTTC.

V is TRBV6-2 or TRBV6-3 and J is TRBJ2-1, with TRBD1 as a possible D gene (5 bases). There are 20 residues in the CDR3. CDR1 and CDR2 from the germline V gene are MNHEY and SVGEGT. Trimming left V 0 bases short and J 0 bases short, with 21 bases between. CDR3 amino acids: CASSYSKGQSGPRSYNEQFF. CDR3 DNA: TGTGCCAGCAGTTACTCGAAGGGTCAATCAGGGCCCCGCTCCTACAATGAGCAGTTCTTC.

The DNA for the CDR3 is TGCAGTGCTAGAGGTCCCAGGAAGGGCACTGAAGCTTTCTTT. It translates to CSARGPRKGTEAFF. The chain is built from TRBV20-1 and TRBJ1-1; no clear D. This CDR3 has 14 amino acids. Germline V gene lookup returns CDR1 DFQATT and CDR2 SNEGSKA (reference sequence). Trimming removed 1 base from V and 4 bases from J, with 13 bases in between.

This clonotype has a handful of counts. The chain joins TRBV7-2 to TRBJ1-2; 7 bases align to TRBD1. There are 13 residues in the CDR3. The germline V gene encodes CDR1 SGHTA and CDR2 FQGNSA. Losses at the gene ends were 4 bases for V and 10 bases for J; bases not matched to a gene: 9. The CDR3 loop is CASSSGGTAIYTF. DNA of the CDR3: TGTGCCAGCAGCTCTGGAGGGACAGCCATCTACACCTTC.